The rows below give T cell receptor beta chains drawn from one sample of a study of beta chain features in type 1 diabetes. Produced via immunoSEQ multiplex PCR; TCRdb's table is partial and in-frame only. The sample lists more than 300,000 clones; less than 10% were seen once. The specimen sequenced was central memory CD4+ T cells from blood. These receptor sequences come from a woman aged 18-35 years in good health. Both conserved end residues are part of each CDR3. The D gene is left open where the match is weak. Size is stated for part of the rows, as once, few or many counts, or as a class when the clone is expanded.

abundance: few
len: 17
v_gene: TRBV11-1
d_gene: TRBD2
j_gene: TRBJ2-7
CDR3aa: CASSPPPSGVTSYEQYF
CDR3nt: TGTGCCAGCAGCCCTCCTCCTAGCGGGGTGACCTCCTACGAGCAGTACTTC

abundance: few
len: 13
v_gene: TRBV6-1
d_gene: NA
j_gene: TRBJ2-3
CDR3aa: CASSQTATDTQYF
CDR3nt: TGTGCCAGCAGTCAGACGGCCACAGATACGCAGTATTTT

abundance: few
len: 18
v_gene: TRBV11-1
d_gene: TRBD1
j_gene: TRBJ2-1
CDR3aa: CASSLEGQTWGSYNEQFF
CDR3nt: TGTGCCAGCAGCTTAGAGGGACAGACCTGGGGCTCCTACAATGAGCAGTTCTTC

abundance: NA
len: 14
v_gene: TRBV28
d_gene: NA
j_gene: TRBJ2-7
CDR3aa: CASRGETYPYEQYF
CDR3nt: TGTGCCAGCAGGGGGGAGACATACCCCTACGAGCAGTACTTC

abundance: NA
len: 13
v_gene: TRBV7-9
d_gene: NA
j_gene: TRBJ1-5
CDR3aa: CASSLWVDQPQHF
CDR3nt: TGTGCCAGCAGCTTGTGGGTTGATCAGCCCCAGCATTTT

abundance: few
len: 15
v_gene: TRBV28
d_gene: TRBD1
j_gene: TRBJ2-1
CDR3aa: CASSSTGAGQHEQFF
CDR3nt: TGTGCCAGCAGTTCGACAGGGGCAGGACAGCATGAGCAGTTCTTC

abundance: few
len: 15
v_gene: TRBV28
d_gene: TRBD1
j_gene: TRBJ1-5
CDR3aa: CASTPQGASNQPQHF
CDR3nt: TGTGCCAGCACACCACAGGGGGCTAGCAATCAGCCCCAGCATTTT

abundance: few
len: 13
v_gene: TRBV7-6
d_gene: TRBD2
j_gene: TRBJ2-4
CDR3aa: CASSAGGENIQYF
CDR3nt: TGTGCCAGCTCAGCGGGAGGGGAAAACATTCAGTACTTC

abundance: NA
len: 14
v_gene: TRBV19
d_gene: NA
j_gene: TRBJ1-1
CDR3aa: CASSNGQRRTEAFF
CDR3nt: TGTGCCAGTAGTAACGGACAAAGGAGAACTGAAGCTTTCTTT

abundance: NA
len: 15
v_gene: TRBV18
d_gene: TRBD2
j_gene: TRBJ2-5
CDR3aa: CASSPSSGSRETQYF
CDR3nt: TGTGCCAGCTCACCTTCTAGCGGGAGTCGAGAGACCCAGTACTTC

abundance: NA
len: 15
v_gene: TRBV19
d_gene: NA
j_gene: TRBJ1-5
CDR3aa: CASSIIGGSDQPQHF
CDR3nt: TGTGCCAGTAGTATTATTGGGGGCTCAGATCAGCCCCAGCATTTT

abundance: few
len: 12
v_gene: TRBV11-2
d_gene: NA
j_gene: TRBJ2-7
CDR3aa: CASSSQGWEQYF
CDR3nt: TGTGCCAGCAGCTCCCAGGGGTGGGAGCAGTACTTC

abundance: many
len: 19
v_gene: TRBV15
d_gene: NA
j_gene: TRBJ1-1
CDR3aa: CATSRGANRNSPRNTEAFF
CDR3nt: TGTGCCACCAGCAGAGGGGCCAACAGGAACTCGCCCAGGAACACTGAAGCTTTCTTT

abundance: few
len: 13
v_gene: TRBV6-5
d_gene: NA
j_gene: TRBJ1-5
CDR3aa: CASRFDGNQPQHF
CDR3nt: TGTGCCAGCCGCTTTGATGGCAATCAGCCCCAGCATTTT

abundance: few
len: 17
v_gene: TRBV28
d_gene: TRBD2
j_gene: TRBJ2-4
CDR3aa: CASNTGLAGGTKNIQYF
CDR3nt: TGTGCCAGCAATACCGGACTAGCGGGAGGAACCAAAAACATTCAGTACTTC

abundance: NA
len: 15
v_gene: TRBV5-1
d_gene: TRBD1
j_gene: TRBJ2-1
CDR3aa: CASSPGTGYYNEQFF
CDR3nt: TGCGCCAGCTCCCCCGGGACAGGGTACTACAATGAGCAGTTCTTC

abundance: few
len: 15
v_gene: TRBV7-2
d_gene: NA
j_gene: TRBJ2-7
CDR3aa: CASRPTGGSSYEQYF
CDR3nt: TGTGCCAGCAGACCGACTGGGGGCAGCTCCTACGAGCAGTACTTC

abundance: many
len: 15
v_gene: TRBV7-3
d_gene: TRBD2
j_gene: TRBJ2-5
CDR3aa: CASSQGLAGVETQYF
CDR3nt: TGTGCCAGCAGCCAGGGACTAGCGGGAGTTGAGACCCAGTACTTC

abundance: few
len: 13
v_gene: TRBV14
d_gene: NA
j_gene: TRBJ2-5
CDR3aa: CASSHENQETQYF
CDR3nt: TGTGCCAGCAGCCACGAGAACCAAGAGACCCAGTACTTC

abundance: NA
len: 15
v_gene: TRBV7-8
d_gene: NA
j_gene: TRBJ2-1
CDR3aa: CASSLRTPSYNEQFF
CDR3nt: TGTGCCAGCAGCCTCCGGACCCCTTCCTACAATGAGCAGTTCTTC

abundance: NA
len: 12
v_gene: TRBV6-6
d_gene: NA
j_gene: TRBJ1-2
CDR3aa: CASFSTLYGYTF
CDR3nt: TGTGCCAGCTTCAGTACGCTCTATGGCTACACCTTC

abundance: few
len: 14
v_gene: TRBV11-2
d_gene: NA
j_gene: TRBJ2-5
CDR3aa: CASSLVTQQETQYF
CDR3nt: TGTGCCAGCAGCTTAGTGACGCAGCAAGAGACCCAGTACTTC

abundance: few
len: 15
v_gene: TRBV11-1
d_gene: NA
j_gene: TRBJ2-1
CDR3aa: CASSLVLQRRNEQFF
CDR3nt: TGTGCCAGCAGCTTAGTACTACAGAGACGCAATGAGCAGTTCTTC

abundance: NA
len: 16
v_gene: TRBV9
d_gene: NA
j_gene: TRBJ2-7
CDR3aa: CASSVGLADTIREQYF
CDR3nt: TGTGCCAGCAGCGTAGGGCTGGCAGATACTATACGAGAGCAGTACTTC

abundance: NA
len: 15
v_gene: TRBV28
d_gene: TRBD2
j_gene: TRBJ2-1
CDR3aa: CASSLPLRREGPAVF
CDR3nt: TGTGCCAGCAGTCTTCCCCTGAGGCGGGAGGGTCCTGCGGTCTTC

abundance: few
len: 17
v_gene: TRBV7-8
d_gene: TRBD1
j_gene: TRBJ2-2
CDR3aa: CASSATDRAISTGELFF
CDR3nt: TGTGCCAGCAGCGCCACAGACAGGGCCATTAGCACCGGGGAGCTGTTTTTT

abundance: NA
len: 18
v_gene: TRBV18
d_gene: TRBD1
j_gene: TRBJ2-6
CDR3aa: CASSPFRDSLSGANVLTF
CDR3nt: TGTGCCAGCTCACCATTCAGGGACAGCCTTTCTGGGGCCAACGTCCTGACTTTC

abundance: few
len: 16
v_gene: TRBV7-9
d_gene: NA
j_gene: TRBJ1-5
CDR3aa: CASSLGSTRIVQPQHF
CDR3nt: TGTGCCAGCAGCTTAGGATCAACCAGGATAGTCCAGCCCCAGCATTTT

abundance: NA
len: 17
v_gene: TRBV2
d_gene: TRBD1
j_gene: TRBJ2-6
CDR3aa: CASSRDRGVSGANVLTF
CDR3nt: TGTGCCAGCAGCCGGGACAGGGGCGTATCTGGGGCCAACGTCCTGACTTTC

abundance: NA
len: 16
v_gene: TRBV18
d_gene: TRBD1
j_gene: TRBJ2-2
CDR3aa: CASSRFGTGSTGELFF
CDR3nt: TGTGCCAGCTCACGATTCGGGACAGGATCGACCGGGGAGCTGTTTTTT

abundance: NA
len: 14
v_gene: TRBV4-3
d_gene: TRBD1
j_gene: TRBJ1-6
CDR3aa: CASSPGQGSSPLHF
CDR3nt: TGCGCCAGCAGCCCGGGACAGGGATCTTCACCCCTCCACTTT

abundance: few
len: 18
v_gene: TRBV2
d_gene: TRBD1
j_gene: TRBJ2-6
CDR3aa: CASSPPGQLLWGANVLTF
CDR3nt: TGTGCCAGCAGTCCGCCGGGACAGTTACTTTGGGGGGCCAACGTCCTGACTTTC

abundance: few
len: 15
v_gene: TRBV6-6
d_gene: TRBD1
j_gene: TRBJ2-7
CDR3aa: CASNWRTGGSYEQYF
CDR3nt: TGTGCCAGCAACTGGAGGACAGGAGGCTCCTACGAGCAGTACTTC

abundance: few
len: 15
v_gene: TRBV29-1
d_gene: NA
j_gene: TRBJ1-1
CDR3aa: CSVEDLGGSNTEAFF
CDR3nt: TGCAGCGTTGAAGATCTGGGCGGCTCGAACACTGAAGCTTTCTTT

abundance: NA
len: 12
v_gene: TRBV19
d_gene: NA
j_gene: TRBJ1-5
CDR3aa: CASSMGNQPQHF
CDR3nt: TGTGCCAGTAGTATGGGGAATCAGCCCCAGCATTTT

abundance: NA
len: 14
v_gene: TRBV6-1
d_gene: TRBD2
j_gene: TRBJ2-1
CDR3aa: CASSTSGTYNEQFF
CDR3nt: TGTGCCAGCAGTACTAGCGGGACCTACAATGAGCAGTTCTTC

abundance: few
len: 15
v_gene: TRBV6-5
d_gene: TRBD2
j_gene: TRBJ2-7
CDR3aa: CASSYSTSRLYEQYF
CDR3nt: TGTGCCAGCAGTTACTCGACTAGCAGACTCTACGAGCAGTACTTC

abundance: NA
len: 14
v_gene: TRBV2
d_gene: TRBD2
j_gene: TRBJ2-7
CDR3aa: CASSAWSLAGEQYF
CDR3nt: TGTGCCAGCAGTGCGTGGTCACTAGCGGGCGAGCAGTACTTC

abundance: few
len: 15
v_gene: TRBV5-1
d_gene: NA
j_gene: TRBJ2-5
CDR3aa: CASSLQGRFQETQYF
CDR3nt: TGCGCCAGCAGCCTACAGGGAAGGTTTCAAGAGACCCAGTACTTC

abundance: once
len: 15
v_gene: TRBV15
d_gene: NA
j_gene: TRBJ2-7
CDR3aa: CATSRPGRSRHEQYF
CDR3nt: TGTGCCACCAGCAGACCTGGTAGGTCTAGGCACGAGCAGTACTTC

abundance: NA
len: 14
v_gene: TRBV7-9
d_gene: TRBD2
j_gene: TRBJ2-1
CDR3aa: CASSLRREVNEQFF
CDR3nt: TGTGCCAGCAGCTTACGGCGGGAGGTCAATGAGCAGTTCTTC

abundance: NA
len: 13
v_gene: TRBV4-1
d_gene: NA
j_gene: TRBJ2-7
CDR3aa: CASSLSMGYEQYF
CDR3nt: TGCGCCAGCAGCCTCTCCATGGGATACGAGCAGTACTTC

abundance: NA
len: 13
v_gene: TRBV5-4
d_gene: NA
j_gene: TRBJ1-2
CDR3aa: CASTVGAEQGYTF
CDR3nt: TGTGCCAGCACCGTGGGGGCGGAACAAGGCTACACCTTC

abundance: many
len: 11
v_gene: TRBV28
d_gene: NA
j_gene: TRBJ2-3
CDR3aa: CASSSTDTQYF
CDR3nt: TGTGCCAGCAGTAGCACAGATACGCAGTATTTT

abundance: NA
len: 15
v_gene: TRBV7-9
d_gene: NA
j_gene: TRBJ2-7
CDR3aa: CASSLSRQLYGAQYF
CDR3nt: TGTGCCAGCAGCTTATCCCGGCAGCTTTATGGAGCGCAGTACTTC

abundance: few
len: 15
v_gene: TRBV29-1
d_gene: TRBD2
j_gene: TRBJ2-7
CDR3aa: CSASGLAEGSHEQYF
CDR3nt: TGCAGCGCTTCGGGACTAGCGGAAGGAAGCCACGAGCAGTACTTC

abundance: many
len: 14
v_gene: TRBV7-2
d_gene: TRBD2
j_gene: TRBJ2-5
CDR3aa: CASSSLAGVETQYF
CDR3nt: TGTGCCAGCAGCTCACTAGCGGGTGTGGAGACCCAGTACTTC

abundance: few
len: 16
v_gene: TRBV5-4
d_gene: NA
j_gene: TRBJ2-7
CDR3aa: CASSAPGTRGPYEQYF
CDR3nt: TGTGCCAGCAGCGCACCAGGGACCCGCGGACCCTACGAGCAGTACTTC

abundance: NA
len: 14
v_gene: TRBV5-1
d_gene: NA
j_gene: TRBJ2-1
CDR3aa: CASGHGNSYNEQFF
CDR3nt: TGCGCCAGCGGCCATGGTAACTCCTACAATGAGCAGTTCTTC